Given below is one TCR beta chain in context. Its antigen remains unidentified. The data were taken from a study of long-term antiretroviral therapy in people with HIV. This CDR3 has 16 amino acids. The J segment lost 5 bases and the V segment lost 6 bases, leaving 9 bases of the junction unmatched. Germline V gives CDR1 SEHNR, CDR2 FQNEAQ (reference sequence). An immunoSEQ assay, version v3.0, was performed at survey level. TCRdb keeps only in-frame clones here, not all; method: immunoSEQ multiplex PCR. The repertoire includes some 40,000 clones, about 94% of them detected once, and roughly 2.2% sits in the top ten. Study-wide points: Pre-ART expanded TRB clones stayed dominant throughout, though often decreasing after ART.

Roughly 1-10 million cryopreserved PBMC were held in samples before DNA extraction. The chain has TRBV7-9 and TRBJ2-5; 13 nucleotides agree with TRBD2. The sample here was unsorted PBMCs, taken around 9.2 years after starting antiretroviral therapy. The sequence came from a man between 25 and 39 years old with HIV. The CDR3 DNA sequence: TGTGCCAGCAGTCAAGGACTAGCGGGGGCCGGGGAGACCCAGTACTTC. This gives the protein CASSQGLAGAGETQYF.